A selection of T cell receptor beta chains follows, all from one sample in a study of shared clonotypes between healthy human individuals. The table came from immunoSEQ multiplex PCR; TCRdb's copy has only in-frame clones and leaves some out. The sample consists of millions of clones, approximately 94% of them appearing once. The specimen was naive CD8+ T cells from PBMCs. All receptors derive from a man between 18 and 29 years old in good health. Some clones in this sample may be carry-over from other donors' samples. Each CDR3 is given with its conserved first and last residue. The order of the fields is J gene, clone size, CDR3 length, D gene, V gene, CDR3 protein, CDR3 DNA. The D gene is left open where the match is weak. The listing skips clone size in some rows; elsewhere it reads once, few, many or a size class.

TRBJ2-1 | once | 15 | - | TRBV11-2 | CASSPAPVLSNEQFF | TGTGCCAGCAGCCCCGCCCCGGTCCTCAGCAATGAGCAGTTCTTC
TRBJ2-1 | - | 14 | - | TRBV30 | CAWKGLAWANEQFF | TGTGCCTGGAAAGGTCTAGCGTGGGCGAATGAGCAGTTCTTC
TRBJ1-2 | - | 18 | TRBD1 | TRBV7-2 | CASSLGAAPGQGDYGYTF | TGTGCCAGCAGCTTAGGCGCCGCCCCGGGACAGGGCGACTATGGCTACACCTTC
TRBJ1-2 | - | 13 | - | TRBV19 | CASSIHLGGGYTF | TGTGCCAGTAGTATACACCTCGGGGGAGGCTACACCTTC
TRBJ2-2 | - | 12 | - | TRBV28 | CASSLLAGELFF | TGTGCCAGCAGTTTATTGGCCGGGGAGCTGTTTTTT
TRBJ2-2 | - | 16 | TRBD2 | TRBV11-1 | CASSFPGLDHTGELFF | TGTGCCAGCAGCTTCCCCGGACTAGACCACACCGGGGAGCTGTTTTTT
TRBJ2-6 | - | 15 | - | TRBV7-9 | CASSLIGSGANVLTF | TGTGCCAGCAGCTTAATCGGGTCTGGGGCCAACGTCCTGACTTTC
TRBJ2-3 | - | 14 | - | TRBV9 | CASSAEGSTDTQYF | TGTGCCAGCAGCGCAGAGGGGTCCACAGATACGCAGTATTTT
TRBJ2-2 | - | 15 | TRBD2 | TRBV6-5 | CASRPGLAGGRELFF | TGTGCCTCAAGGCCGGGACTAGCGGGAGGGCGGGAGCTGTTTTTT
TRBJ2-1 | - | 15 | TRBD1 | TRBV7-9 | CASSRGQGGLNEQFF | TGTGCCAGCAGCCGAGGACAGGGCGGTCTCAATGAGCAGTTCTTC
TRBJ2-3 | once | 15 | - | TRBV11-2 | CASRSTGTSTDTQYF | TGTGCCAGCAGATCAACCGGGACTAGCACAGATACGCAGTATTTT
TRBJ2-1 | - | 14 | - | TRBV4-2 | CASSQGKEAGEQFF | TGTGCCAGCAGCCAAGGGAAAGAAGCTGGTGAGCAGTTCTTC
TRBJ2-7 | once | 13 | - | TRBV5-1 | CASSLSYTYEQYF | TGCGCCAGCAGCTTGTCTTATACCTACGAGCAGTACTTC
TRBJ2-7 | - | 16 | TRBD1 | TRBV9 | CASSVAGTGNSYEQYF | TGTGCCAGCAGCGTAGCCGGGACAGGGAACTCCTACGAGCAGTACTTC
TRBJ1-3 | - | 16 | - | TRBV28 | CANSSLDSSSGNTIYF | TGTGCCAACAGTTCCCTCGACAGCAGCTCTGGAAACACCATATATTTT
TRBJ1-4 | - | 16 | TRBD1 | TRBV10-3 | CAISENDRAANEKLFF | TGTGCCATCAGTGAGAACGACAGGGCCGCTAATGAAAAACTGTTTTTT
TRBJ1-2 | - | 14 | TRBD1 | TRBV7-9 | CASSLSLPGGDYTF | TGTGCCAGCAGCTTATCACTCCCAGGGGGCGACTACACCTTC
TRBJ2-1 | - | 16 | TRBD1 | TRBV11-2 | CASSLGPGTGRDEQFF | TGTGCCAGCAGCTTAGGCCCCGGGACAGGGAGGGATGAGCAGTTCTTC
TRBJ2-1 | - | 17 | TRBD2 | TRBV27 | CASSPSGGLAGVNEQFF | TGTGCCAGCAGCCCATCAGGGGGACTAGCGGGAGTGAATGAGCAGTTCTTC
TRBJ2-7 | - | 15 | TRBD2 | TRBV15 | CATSRLAEAAYEQYF | TGTGCCACCAGCAGACTAGCGGAGGCGGCCTACGAGCAGTACTTC
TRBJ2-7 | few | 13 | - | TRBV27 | CASSLGSTYEQYF | TGTGCCAGCAGTTTAGGGTCCACCTACGAGCAGTACTTC
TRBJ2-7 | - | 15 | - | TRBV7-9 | CASSLEHRARYEQYF | TGTGCCAGCAGCTTAGAACACAGGGCACGGTACGAGCAGTACTTC
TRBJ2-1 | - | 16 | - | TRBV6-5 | CASSYSQDLSYNEQFF | TGTGCCAGCAGTTACTCGCAGGACCTCTCCTACAATGAGCAGTTCTTC
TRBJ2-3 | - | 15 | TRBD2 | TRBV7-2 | CASSAGTSVRDTQYF | TGTGCCAGCAGCGCCGGGACTAGCGTTAGGGATACGCAGTATTTT
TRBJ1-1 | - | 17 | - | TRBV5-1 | CASSFLGLTRGDTEAFF | TGCGCCAGCAGCTTCCTCGGCTTGACAAGAGGTGACACTGAAGCTTTCTTT
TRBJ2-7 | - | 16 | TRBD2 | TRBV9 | CASSVPESGRAYEQYF | TGTGCCAGCAGCGTACCCGAAAGCGGGAGGGCCTACGAGCAGTACTTC
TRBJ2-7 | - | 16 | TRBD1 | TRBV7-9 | CAGSETGQGERYEQYF | TGTGCCGGCAGCGAGACGGGACAGGGCGAGAGGTACGAGCAGTACTTC
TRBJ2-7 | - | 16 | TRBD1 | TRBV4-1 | CASSQATGGWTYEQYF | TGCGCCAGCAGCCAAGCGACAGGGGGCTGGACTTACGAGCAGTACTTC
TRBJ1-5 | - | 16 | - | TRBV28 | CASSQPSLYSNQPQHF | TGTGCCAGCAGTCAGCCCTCCCTCTATAGCAATCAGCCCCAGCATTTT
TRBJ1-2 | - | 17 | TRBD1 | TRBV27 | CASSPPPRTGRAEGYTF | TGTGCCAGCAGTCCACCCCCCCGGACAGGTCGCGCTGAAGGCTACACCTTC
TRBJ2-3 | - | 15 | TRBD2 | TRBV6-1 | CASRGLAGDWNTQYF | TGTGCCAGCAGGGGACTAGCGGGAGATTGGAATACGCAGTATTTT
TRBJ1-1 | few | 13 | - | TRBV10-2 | CASSLQGGTEAFF | TGCGCCAGCAGTTTACAGGGAGGCACTGAAGCTTTCTTT
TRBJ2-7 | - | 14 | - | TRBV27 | CASRLRVTGYEQYF | TGTGCCAGCAGACTCAGGGTTACCGGCTACGAGCAGTACTTC
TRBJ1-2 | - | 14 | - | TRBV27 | CASSPLGRNYGYTF | TGTGCCAGCAGCCCCCTGGGACGCAACTATGGCTACACCTTC
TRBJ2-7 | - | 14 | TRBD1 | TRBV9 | CASSGTGATYEQYF | TGTGCCAGCAGCGGGACAGGGGCCACCTACGAGCAGTACTTC
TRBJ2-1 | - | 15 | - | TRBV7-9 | CASSPSGQSGNEQFF | TGTGCCAGCAGCCCCTCGGGTCAGAGCGGAAATGAGCAGTTCTTC
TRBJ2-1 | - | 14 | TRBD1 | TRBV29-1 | CSVQDRGDYNEQFF | TGCAGCGTCCAAGACAGGGGAGACTACAATGAGCAGTTCTTC
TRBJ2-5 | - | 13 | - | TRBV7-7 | CASSRTFQETQYF | TGTGCCAGCAGCCGTACCTTCCAAGAGACCCAGTACTTC
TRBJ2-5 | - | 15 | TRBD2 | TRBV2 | CASSLPTSGQETQYF | TGTGCCAGCAGCCTCCCCACTAGCGGGCAAGAGACCCAGTACTTC
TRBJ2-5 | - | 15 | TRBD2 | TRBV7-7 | CASSPTGGAVETQYF | TGTGCCAGCAGTCCTACCGGGGGGGCCGTAGAGACCCAGTACTTC
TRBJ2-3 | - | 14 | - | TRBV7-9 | CASSPRADTDTQYF | TGTGCCAGCAGTCCCCGGGCTGACACAGATACGCAGTATTTT
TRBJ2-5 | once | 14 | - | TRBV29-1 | CSITTRGGQETQYF | TGCAGCATAACAACCAGGGGTGGACAAGAGACCCAGTACTTC
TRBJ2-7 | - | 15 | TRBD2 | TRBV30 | CAWSPGLAGVYEQYF | TGTGCCTGGAGTCCGGGACTAGCGGGGGTGTACGAGCAGTACTTC
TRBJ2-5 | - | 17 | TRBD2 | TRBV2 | CASSEELAGEMGETQYF | TGTGCCAGCAGTGAGGAACTAGCGGGGGAGATGGGAGAGACCCAGTACTTC
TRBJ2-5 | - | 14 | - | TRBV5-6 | CASSLDFEEETQYF | TGTGCCAGCAGCTTGGATTTTGAGGAAGAGACCCAGTACTTC
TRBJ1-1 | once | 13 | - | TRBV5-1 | CASSSSMNTEAFF | TGCGCCAGCAGCTCCAGCATGAACACTGAAGCTTTCTTT
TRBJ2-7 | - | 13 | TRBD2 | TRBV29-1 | CSAGGGASYEQYF | TGCAGCGCTGGGGGGGGAGCTTCCTACGAGCAGTACTTC
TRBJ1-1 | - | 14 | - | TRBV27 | CASSLGRFNTEAFF | TGTGCCAGCAGTTTAGGCAGGTTTAACACTGAAGCTTTCTTT
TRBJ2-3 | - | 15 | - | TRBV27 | CASSPRGGGTDTQYF | TGTGCCAGCAGTCCTAGGGGTGGGGGCACAGATACGCAGTATTTT
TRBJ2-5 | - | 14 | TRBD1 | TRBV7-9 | CASSSTTGSETQYF | TGTGCCAGCAGCTCGACGACAGGGTCGGAGACCCAGTACTTC
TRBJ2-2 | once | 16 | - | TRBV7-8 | CASSLAFRGAGGELFF | TGTGCCAGCAGCTTAGCGTTCAGGGGCGCGGGCGGGGAGCTGTTTTTT
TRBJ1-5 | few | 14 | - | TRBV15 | CATRVDGNNQPQHF | TGTGCCACCAGAGTGGACGGGAACAATCAGCCCCAGCATTTT
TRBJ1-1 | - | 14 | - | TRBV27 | CASSMTPQNTEAFF | TGTGCCAGCAGTATGACGCCGCAGAACACTGAAGCTTTCTTT
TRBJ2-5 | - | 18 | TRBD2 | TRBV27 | CASSLTLAGVRKQETQYF | TGTGCCAGCAGCCTAACCCTAGCGGGAGTTCGGAAGCAAGAGACCCAGTACTTC
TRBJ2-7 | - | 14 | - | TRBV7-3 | CASSLTRADYEQYF | TGTGCCAGCAGCTTAACTCGGGCAGACTACGAGCAGTACTTC
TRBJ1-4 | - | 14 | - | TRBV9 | CASSVGSPDEKLFF | TGTGCCAGCAGCGTAGGGTCCCCAGATGAAAAACTGTTTTTT
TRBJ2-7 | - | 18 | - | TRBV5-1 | CASSPGWSSLKVSYEQYF | TGCGCCAGCAGCCCGGGATGGTCATCCCTTAAAGTCTCCTACGAGCAGTACTTC
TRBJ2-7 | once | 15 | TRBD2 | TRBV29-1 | CSVEFGGGAPYEQYF | TGCAGCGTTGAATTTGGGGGAGGGGCTCCCTACGAGCAGTACTTC
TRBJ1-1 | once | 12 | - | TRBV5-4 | CASRGASTEAFF | TGTGCCAGCCGCGGGGCCAGCACTGAAGCTTTCTTT